The rows below give T cell receptor beta chains drawn from one sample of a study of blood T cell repertoires in COVID-19. TCRdb's copy holds only in-frame clones and misses some; the assay was immunoSEQ multiplex PCR. In the table there are 240,000 or so clones, around 87% of which are singletons. The sequencing sample was made of peripheral blood. The origin of the receptors is a young woman who had recovered from COVID-19. Both conserved end residues are part of each CDR3. A D gene is named only where the DNA matches it firmly. The listing skips clone size in some rows; elsewhere it reads once, few, many or a size class.

d_call j_call clone_size v_call cdr3_nt cdr3_aa
. TRBJ1-2 . TRBV24-1 TGTGCCACCAGTGATGGTGGTAGAGACTATGGCTACACCTTC CATSDGGRDYGYTF
. TRBJ2-2 . TRBV7-7 TGTGCCAGCAGCTTAAAAGTGGGAGGACTGACCGGGGAGCTGTTTTTT CASSLKVGGLTGELFF
TRBD1 TRBJ1-1 . TRBV19 TGTGCCAGTTTCCCCGGCGGGGGACAGGGGAGAAAGGAAGCTTTCTTT CASFPGGGQGRKEAFF
TRBD2 TRBJ2-3 . TRBV7-2 TGTGCCAGCAGCTCCCTAGGATCGGGGGGGTTTCGCACAGATACGCAGTATTTT CASSSLGSGGFRTDTQYF
TRBD1 TRBJ1-3 few TRBV4-1 TGCGCCAGCAGCCAAGCCCAAACCCAAGTACGGACAGGGGGAAACACCATATATTTT CASSQAQTQVRTGGNTIYF
. TRBJ1-2 . TRBV3-1/TRBV3-2 TGTGCCAGCAGCCAGTCCGCACAGGGTGACTACACCTTC CASSQSAQGDYTF
. TRBJ2-2 . TRBV5-1 TGCGCCAGCAGCCCGATATCCGGGGGCACCGGGGAGCTGTTTTTT CASSPISGGTGELFF
. TRBJ2-1 . TRBV24-1 TGTGCCACCAGTGAGAGTGGACTTAGCTCCTACAATGAGCAGTTCTTC CATSESGLSSYNEQFF
. TRBJ1-1 . TRBV5-1 TGCGCCAGCAGGGTGAATTCCAACAGGGAAGCTTTCTTT CASRVNSNREAFF
. TRBJ2-3 once TRBV6-1 TGTGCCAGCAGTGAAGGGAGGAATACGCAGTATTTT CASSEGRNTQYF
. TRBJ2-7 . TRBV11-3 TGTGCCAGCAGTCATAGCTGGGGGCGACCCTCCTACGAGCAGTACTTC CASSHSWGRPSYEQYF
. TRBJ1-5 . TRBV19 TGTGCCAGTAGTATAGATGGAGGGTATAGCAATCAGCCCCAGCATTTT CASSIDGGYSNQPQHF
TRBD1 TRBJ2-7 . TRBV6-2/TRBV6-3 TGTGCCAGCAGTTACCGGACAGGGGCCTCCTACGAGCAGTACTTC CASSYRTGASYEQYF
. TRBJ2-3 . TRBV12-5 TGTGCTAGTGGCCTTGCAGCGCCGGATACGCAGTATTTT CASGLAAPDTQYF
TRBD2 TRBJ2-1 . TRBV5-1 TGCGCCAGCAGCCATGGCGGGGGGCCCTACAATGAGCAGTTCTTC CASSHGGGPYNEQFF
. TRBJ1-2 . TRBV19 TGTGCCAGTAGTATCCTAGGGAGCGCGCAGACCTTC CASSILGSAQTF
TRBD1 TRBJ1-2 . TRBV6-5 TGTGCCAGCAGTTACTGGGGGACAGGTGACCTTTATGGCTACACCTTC CASSYWGTGDLYGYTF
TRBD2 TRBJ2-1 . TRBV2 TGTGCCAGCACTATAGCGGGGGGGGCATACAATGAGCAGTTCTTC CASTIAGGAYNEQFF
. TRBJ2-7 . TRBV6-4 TGTGCCAGGGGACTTGGCGTGTTCTACGAGCAGTACTTC CARGLGVFYEQYF
TRBD2 TRBJ2-7 . TRBV7-9 TGTGCCAGCAGCCCCCGGGCGGGACTAGCGGGGGGGCACCCTTACGAGCAGTACTTC CASSPRAGLAGGHPYEQYF
TRBD1 TRBJ2-5 . TRBV29-1 TGCAGCGCCTTCCCCCCCGGACAGGGTTCCGAGGAGACCCAGTACTTC CSAFPPGQGSEETQYF
. TRBJ1-4 . TRBV27 TGTGCCAGCAGTCCAAAGCCCGGGATAGTTAATGAAAAACTGTTTTTT CASSPKPGIVNEKLFF
. TRBJ2-1 once TRBV13 TGTGCCAGCAGCACAGACACCAACAATGAGCAGTTCTTC CASSTDTNNEQFF
TRBD1 TRBJ1-6 . TRBV15 TGTGCCACCAGCAGGGGTCGGACAGGGGGTAATTCACCCCTCCACTTT CATSRGRTGGNSPLHF
. TRBJ1-6 few TRBV7-3 TGTGCCAGCAGCACCCCAACGGGGTCAAATAATTCACCCCTCCACTTT CASSTPTGSNNSPLHF
. TRBJ2-7 . TRBV7-2 TGTGCCAGCAGCTTAGCGCAGGGAAAGTACGAGCAGTACTTC CASSLAQGKYEQYF
. TRBJ2-3 once TRBV19 TGTGCCAGTAGCCCGACAGGTACAGATACGCAGTATTTT CASSPTGTDTQYF
TRBD2 TRBJ2-7 . TRBV6-5 TGTGCCAGCAGTTACTCGGCGGGGGGCTCCTACGAGCAGTACTTC CASSYSAGGSYEQYF
. TRBJ1-1 . TRBV10-3 TGTGCCATCAGTGATGGCTATACAGGGCTGAACACTGAAGCTTTCTTT CAISDGYTGLNTEAFF
TRBD1 TRBJ1-2 . TRBV30 TGTGCCTGGAGATCGTCAGGGGGATTTTTCTATGGCTACACCTTC CAWRSSGGFFYGYTF
. TRBJ2-2 . TRBV3-1/TRBV3-2 TGTGCCAGCAGCCAAGTCTCCGGGGAGCTGTTTTTT CASSQVSGELFF
. TRBJ2-2 . TRBV7-9 TGTGCCAGCAGGCCCCCGGGCGGGCCGAACACCGGGGAGCTGTTTTTT CASRPPGGPNTGELFF
TRBD2 TRBJ2-5 . TRBV7-9 TGTGCCAGCAACATTCGTCTAGCGGGGGGCCGAGAGACCCAGTACTTC CASNIRLAGGRETQYF
TRBD1 TRBJ1-1 . TRBV14 TGTGCCAGCAGCCAAACCGGACAGGGGAACACTGAAGCTTTCTTT CASSQTGQGNTEAFF
. TRBJ1-2 . TRBV5-4 TGTGCCAGCAGCTTGGGGGGGCAGGCGGGCTATGGCTACACCTTC CASSLGGQAGYGYTF
. TRBJ2-5 . TRBV10-1 TGCGCCAGCAGTGATACGACTGGCTGGGACCAAGAGACCCAGTACTTC CASSDTTGWDQETQYF
TRBD2 TRBJ2-3 . TRBV11-2 TGTGCCAGCAGCGCTCCGGGACTACAAGATACGCAGTATTTT CASSAPGLQDTQYF
. TRBJ2-1 . TRBV2 TGTGCCAGCAACGATGCAAGAACTCAGCAGTTCTTC CASNDARTQQFF
TRBD1 TRBJ1-6 . TRBV6-4 TGTGCCAGCAGTGAGACAGGGGGAGTAAATTCACCCCTCCACTTT CASSETGGVNSPLHF
TRBD2 TRBJ2-1 once TRBV27 TGTGCCAGCAGACCAACTAGCGGGGGCTACAATGAGCAGTTCTTC CASRPTSGGYNEQFF
. TRBJ2-7 . TRBV6-5 TGTGCCAGCAACTTGAACAGCTACGAGCAGTACTTC CASNLNSYEQYF
TRBD2 TRBJ2-2 . TRBV28 TGTGCCAGCAGGCACGGGGGGGCCGTCCCCGGGGAGCTGTTTTTT CASRHGGAVPGELFF
. TRBJ1-3 . TRBV9 TGTGCCAGCAGCCCCGGTTCATTCTCTGGAAACACCATATATTTT CASSPGSFSGNTIYF
TRBD1 TRBJ1-6 . TRBV14 TGTGCCAGCAGCCGGGACAGGCCTTATAATTCACCCCTCCACTTT CASSRDRPYNSPLHF
. TRBJ1-4 . TRBV20-1 TGCAGTGCTAGTCTATGGGGGCAAGTGGGTGAAAAACTGTTTTTT CSASLWGQVGEKLFF
. TRBJ1-3 . TRBV4-1 TGCGCCAGCAGCCAATGGGAAAGGACAGTCTCTGGAAACACCATATATTTT CASSQWERTVSGNTIYF